The clone carrying this T cell receptor beta chain was detected many times. The data are from a study of early T cells in non-severe SARS-CoV-2 infection. Unique molecular identifiers (one per individual cDNA molecule) were attached. MiXCR, run by TCRdb on the 5' RACE reads, gives a single entry per CDR3 protein. The sample contains some 70,000 distinct CDR3 sequences, 12% of which appear only once. Trimming shortened V by 2 bases and J by 1 base, and 8 bases separated the two germline ends. This CDR3 has 14 residues. Germline CDR1 and CDR2: KGHSH and LQKENI. The chain has TRBV18 and TRBJ1-1; D unresolved. The specimen was whole blood. The receptor was derived from an adult who was a healthcare worker with PCR-confirmed SARS-CoV-2 infection or an uninfected control (not recorded which). Here the CDR3 DNA reads TGTGCCAGCTCACCAGCCAACAGGAACACTGAAGCTTTCTTT. Translated, it gives CASSPANRNTEAFF. Complete variable domain (other parts from reference TRBV18 and TRBJ1-1): NAGVMQNPRHLVRRRGQEARLRCSPMKGHSHVYWYRQLPEEGLKFMVYLQKENIIDESGMPKERFSAEFPKEGPSILRIQQVVRGDSAAYFCASSPANRNTEAFFGQGTRLTVV.